One T cell receptor (beta chain) is described in this entry. No antigen is known for it. The data derive from a study of shared clonotypes between healthy human individuals. Study at large: Per donor, CD8 memory used one plate, CD8 naive used two, CD4 memory used three and CD4 naive used three.

Investigators spread the genomic DNA of each subset evenly over several immunoSEQ plates. This table comes from immunoSEQ multiplex PCR, and its TCRdb copy is limited to in-frame clones, with some not included. The table lists some 1.4 million clones, around 97% of them singletons. Study results and limitations: Generation of non-shared clonotypes was less probable than generation of clonotypes shared by all four donors. Several donors held about 4.5% of naive CD4 clonotypes in common.

The TCR was taken from a man aged 30-40 years in good health. The specimen sequenced was naive CD4+ T cells sorted from blood. Stated subset: CD45RA+ positively selected.

In nucleotides, the CDR3 is TGTGCCAGCAGTTTAAGTTTTTCGGGACAGGGACCTTACAATGAGCAGTTCTTC. It yields the protein CASSLSFSGQGPYNEQFF. The chain recombines TRBV27 with TRBJ2-1; 9 positions match TRBD1. V dropped 2 bases and J dropped 4; count of bases not matched to a gene: 12. This CDR3 is 18 amino acids long. Germline V gene data show CDR1 as MNHEY and CDR2 as SMNVEV (reference sequence).